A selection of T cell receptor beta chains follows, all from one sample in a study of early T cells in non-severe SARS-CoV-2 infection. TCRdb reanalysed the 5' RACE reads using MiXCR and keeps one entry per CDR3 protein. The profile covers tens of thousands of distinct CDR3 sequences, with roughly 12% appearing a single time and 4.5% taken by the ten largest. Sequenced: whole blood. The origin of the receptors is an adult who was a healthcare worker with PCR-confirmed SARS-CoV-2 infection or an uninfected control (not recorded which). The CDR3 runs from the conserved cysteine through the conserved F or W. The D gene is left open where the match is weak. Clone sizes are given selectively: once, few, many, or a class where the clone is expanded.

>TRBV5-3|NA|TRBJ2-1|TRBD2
CARSLEASGGAPYNEQFF
TGTGCCAGAAGCTTGGAGGCTAGCGGGGGGGCCCCCTACAATGAGCAGTTCTTC
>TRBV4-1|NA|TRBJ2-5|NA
CASSQDLRQQYF
TGCGCCAGCAGCCAAGATCTGAGACAGCAGTACTTC
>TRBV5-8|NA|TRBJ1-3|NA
CASSPGHSGNTIYF
TGTGCCAGCAGCCCGGGACACTCCGGAAACACCATATATTTT
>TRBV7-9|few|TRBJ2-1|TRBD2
CASSLFGTSGSLNNEQFF
TGTGCCAGCAGCTTATTCGGGACTAGCGGAAGTCTCAACAATGAGCAGTTCTTC
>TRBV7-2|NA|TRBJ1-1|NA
CASSLVRDTEAFF
TGTGCCAGCAGCTTAGTAAGGGATACTGAAGCTTTCTTT
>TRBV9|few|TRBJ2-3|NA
CASSVEGGTDTQYF
TGTGCCAGCAGCGTAGAGGGGGGCACAGATACGCAGTATTTT
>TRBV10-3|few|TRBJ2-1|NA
CAISNADEQFF
TGTGCCATCAGCAATGCCGATGAGCAGTTCTTC
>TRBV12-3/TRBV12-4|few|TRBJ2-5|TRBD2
CASTAGVVETQYF
TGTGCCAGCACAGCGGGGGTAGTGGAGACCCAGTACTTC
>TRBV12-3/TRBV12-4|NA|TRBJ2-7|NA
CASSFLGSPQYEQYF
TGTGCCAGCAGTTTCCTTGGTTCACCTCAGTACGAGCAGTACTTC
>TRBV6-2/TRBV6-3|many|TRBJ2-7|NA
CASRSRSLYEQYF
TGTGCCAGCAGATCCCGGAGCCTCTACGAGCAGTACTTC
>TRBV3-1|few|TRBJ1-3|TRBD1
CASSPIGQGDTIYF
TGTGCCAGCAGCCCAATTGGACAGGGGGACACCATATATTTT
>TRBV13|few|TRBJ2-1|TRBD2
CASSIIGLLGASGADYNEQFF
TGTGCCAGCAGTATCATCGGCCTACTGGGGGCTAGCGGGGCAGACTACAATGAGCAGTTCTTC
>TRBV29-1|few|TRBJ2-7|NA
CSGTQGRWQYF
TGCAGCGGCACACAGGGAAGATGGCAGTACTTC
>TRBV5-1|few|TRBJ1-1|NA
CASRGAQGTEAFF
TGCGCCAGCAGGGGGGCCCAGGGCACTGAAGCTTTCTTT
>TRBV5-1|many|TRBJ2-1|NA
CASGDLSSYNEQFF
TGCGCCAGCGGGGATCTTAGCTCCTACAATGAGCAGTTCTTC
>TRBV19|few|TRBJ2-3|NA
CASSMGTRTDTQYF
TGTGCCAGTAGTATGGGGACAAGGACCGATACGCAGTATTTT
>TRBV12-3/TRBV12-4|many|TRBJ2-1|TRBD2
CASSFVTSGSRSYNEQFF
TGTGCCAGCAGTTTTGTGACTAGCGGGAGCCGGTCCTACAATGAGCAGTTCTTC
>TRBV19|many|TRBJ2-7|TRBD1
CASSGGQGSYEQYF
TGTGCCAGTAGTGGGGGACAGGGCTCCTACGAGCAGTACTTC
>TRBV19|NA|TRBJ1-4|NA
CASSFRDGNEKLFF
TGTGCCAGTAGTTTCCGGGACGGGAATGAAAAACTGTTTTTT
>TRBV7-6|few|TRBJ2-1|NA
CASSLTRARNNEQFF
TGTGCCAGCAGCTTGACGAGGGCCCGGAACAATGAGCAGTTCTTC
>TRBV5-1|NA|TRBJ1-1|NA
CASSFEMNTEAFF
TGCGCCAGCAGCTTTGAGATGAACACTGAAGCTTTCTTT
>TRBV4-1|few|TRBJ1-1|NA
CASSQVLRPPKDF
TGCGCCAGCAGCCAAGTATTAAGACCGCCGAAAGACTTT
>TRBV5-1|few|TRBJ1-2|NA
CASSPDGSYGYTF
TGCGCCAGCAGCCCGGACGGGTCCTATGGCTACACCTTC
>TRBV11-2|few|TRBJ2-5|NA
CASSLVIETQYF
TGTGCCAGCAGCTTAGTAATAGAGACCCAGTACTTC
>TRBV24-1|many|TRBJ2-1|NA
CATSGEGGTYNEQFF
TGTGCCACCAGTGGGGAGGGGGGGACCTACAATGAGCAGTTCTTC
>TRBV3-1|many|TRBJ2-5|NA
CASSRVAAGETQYF
TGTGCCAGCAGTAGAGTAGCCGCTGGGGAGACCCAGTACTTC
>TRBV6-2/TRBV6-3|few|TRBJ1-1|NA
CASSYEWGASDTEAFF
TGTGCCAGCAGTTACGAGTGGGGCGCATCGGACACTGAAGCTTTCTTT
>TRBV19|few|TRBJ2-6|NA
CASSSPALSGANVLTF
TGTGCCAGTAGTTCTCCAGCTCTCTCTGGGGCCAACGTCCTGACTTTC
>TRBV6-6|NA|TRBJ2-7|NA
CASSYPPGREQYF
TGTGCCAGCAGTTACCCGCCAGGGAGGGAGCAGTACTTC
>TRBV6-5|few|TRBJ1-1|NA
CASSYALNTEAFF
TGTGCCAGCAGTTACGCCTTGAACACTGAAGCTTTCTTT
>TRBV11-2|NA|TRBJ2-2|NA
CASSQLRELFF
TGTGCCAGCAGCCAGCTAAGGGAGCTGTTTTTT
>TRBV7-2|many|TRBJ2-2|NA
CASSLDLNTGELFF
TGTGCCAGCAGCTTAGACCTTAACACCGGGGAGCTGTTTTTT
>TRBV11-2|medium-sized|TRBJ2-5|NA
CASSWEAFQETQYF
TGTGCCAGCAGCTGGGAAGCGTTTCAAGAGACCCAGTACTTC
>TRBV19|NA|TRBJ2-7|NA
CASSIGLAAYEQYF
TGTGCCAGTAGTATAGGGTTAGCAGCATACGAGCAGTACTTC
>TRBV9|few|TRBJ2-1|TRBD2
CASSVDASGRREQFF
TGTGCCAGCAGCGTAGATGCTAGCGGGCGGCGCGAGCAGTTCTTC
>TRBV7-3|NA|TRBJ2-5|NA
CASSLRSGETQYF
TGTGCCAGCAGCTTAAGGTCGGGGGAGACCCAGTACTTC
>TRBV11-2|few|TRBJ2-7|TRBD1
CASSTGTGGYEQYF
TGTGCCAGCAGCACCGGGACAGGGGGCTACGAGCAGTACTTC
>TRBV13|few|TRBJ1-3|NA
CASSSTRDGGNTIYF
TGTGCCAGCAGCTCCACACGGGACGGCGGAAACACCATATATTTT
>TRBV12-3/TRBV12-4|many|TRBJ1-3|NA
CASAEDPGNTIYF
TGTGCCAGCGCTGAAGACCCTGGAAACACCATATATTTT
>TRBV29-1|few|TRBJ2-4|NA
CSIQGMGNIQYF
TGCAGCATCCAGGGTATGGGTAACATTCAGTACTTC
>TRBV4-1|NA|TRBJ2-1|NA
CASSQGGANEQFF
TGCGCCAGCAGCCAAGGGGGGGCGAATGAGCAGTTCTTC
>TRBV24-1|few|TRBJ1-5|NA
CATSFGGSTHF
TGTGCCACCAGTTTCGGGGGATCCACGCATTTT
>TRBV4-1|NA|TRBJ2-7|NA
CASSQSGLGDYEQYF
TGCGCCAGCAGCCAATCGGGACTGGGAGACTACGAGCAGTACTTC
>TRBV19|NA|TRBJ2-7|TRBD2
CASTLTGGTLEQYF
TGTGCCAGTACCCTGACGGGGGGAACTCTCGAGCAGTACTTC
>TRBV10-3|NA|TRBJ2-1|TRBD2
CAISEPNGGDNEQFF
TGTGCCATCAGTGAGCCAAACGGGGGGGATAATGAGCAGTTCTTC
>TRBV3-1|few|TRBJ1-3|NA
CASSQVVGDTIYF
TGTGCCAGCAGCCAAGTTGTGGGGGACACCATATATTTT
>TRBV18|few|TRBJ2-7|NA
CASSPGSTYEQYF
TGTGCCAGCTCACCGGGAAGCACCTACGAGCAGTACTTC
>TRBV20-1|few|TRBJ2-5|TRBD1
CSARGDRDQTQYF
TGCAGTGCTAGAGGGGACAGGGACCAAACCCAGTACTTC
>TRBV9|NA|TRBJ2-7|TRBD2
CASSPSGGAYEQYF
TGTGCCAGCAGCCCTAGCGGGGGGGCCTACGAGCAGTACTTC
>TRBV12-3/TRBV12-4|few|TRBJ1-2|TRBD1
CASRTGFGYGYTF
TGTGCCAGCAGGACAGGGTTTGGCTATGGCTACACCTTC
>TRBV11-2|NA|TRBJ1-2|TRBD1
CASSLRPQTGSYGYTF
TGTGCCAGCAGCTTAAGACCCCAGACAGGGAGCTATGGCTACACCTTC
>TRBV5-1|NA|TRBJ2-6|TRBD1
CASSRTGSGANVLTF
TGCGCCAGCAGCCGGACAGGGTCCGGGGCCAACGTCCTGACTTTC